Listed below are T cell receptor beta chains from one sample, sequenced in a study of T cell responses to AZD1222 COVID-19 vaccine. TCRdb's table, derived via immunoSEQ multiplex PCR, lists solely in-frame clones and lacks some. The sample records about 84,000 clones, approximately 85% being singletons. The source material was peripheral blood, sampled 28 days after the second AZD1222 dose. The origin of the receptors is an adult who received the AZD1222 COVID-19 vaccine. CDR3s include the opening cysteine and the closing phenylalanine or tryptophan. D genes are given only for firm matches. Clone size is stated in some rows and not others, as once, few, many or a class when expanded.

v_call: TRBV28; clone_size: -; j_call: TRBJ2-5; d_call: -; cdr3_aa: CASSLVWETQYF; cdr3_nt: TGTGCCAGCAGTTTAGTGTGGGAGACCCAGTACTTC
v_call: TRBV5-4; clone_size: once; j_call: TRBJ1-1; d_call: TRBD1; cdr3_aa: CASSSGQGARYTEAFF; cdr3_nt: TGTGCCAGCAGCTCGGGACAGGGGGCGAGGTACACTGAAGCTTTCTTT
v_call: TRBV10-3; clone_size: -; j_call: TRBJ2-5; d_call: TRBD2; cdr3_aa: CAISEASGGAETQYF; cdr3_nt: TGTGCCATCAGTGAGGCTAGCGGGGGGGCAGAGACCCAGTACTTC
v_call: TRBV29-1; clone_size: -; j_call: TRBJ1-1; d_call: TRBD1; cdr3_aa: CSVDGVRGPTEAFF; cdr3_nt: TGCAGCGTGGACGGAGTCAGGGGGCCCACTGAAGCTTTCTTT
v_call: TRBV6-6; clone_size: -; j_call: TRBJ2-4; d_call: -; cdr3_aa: CASSTWDKGSDIQYF; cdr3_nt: TGTGCCAGCAGTACATGGGACAAGGGCTCGGACATTCAGTACTTC
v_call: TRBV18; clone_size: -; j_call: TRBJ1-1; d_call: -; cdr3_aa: CASTRMNTEAFF; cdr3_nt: TGTGCCAGCACCCGGATGAACACTGAAGCTTTCTTT
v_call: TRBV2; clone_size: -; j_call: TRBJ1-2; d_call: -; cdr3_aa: CASRAGTYGYTF; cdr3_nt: TGTGCCAGCAGAGCCGGGACCTATGGCTACACCTTC
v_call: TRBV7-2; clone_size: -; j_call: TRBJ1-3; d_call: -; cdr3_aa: CASSLGRQTGNTIYF; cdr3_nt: TGTGCCAGCAGCTTAGGCAGACAGACTGGAAACACCATATATTTT
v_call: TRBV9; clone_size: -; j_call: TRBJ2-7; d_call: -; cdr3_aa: CASSALDGYSYEQYF; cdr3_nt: TGTGCCAGCAGCGCTCTAGATGGCTACTCCTACGAGCAGTACTTC
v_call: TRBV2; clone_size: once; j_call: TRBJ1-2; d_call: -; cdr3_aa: CASTRSQWYGYTF; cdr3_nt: TGTGCCAGCACTAGGTCTCAATGGTATGGCTACACCTTC